This TCR beta chain was profiled in a study of cytomegalovirus exposure and HLA in healthy donors. About the study: A data release that came early held some 84 million unique TCRs from HLA-typed donors.

Trimming took 6 bases from V and 6 from J; bases not matched to a gene: 9. In germline, CDR1 is SGHNT, CDR2 YENEEA. This CDR3 is 15 amino acids long. The PCR used 60 Vbeta and 13 Jbeta primers. Per the original methods: An analysis performed later counted about 80 million unique TCR beta chains (roughly 11 million of them shared). Measured with immunoSEQ multiplex PCR; TCRdb has only the in-frame clones, and not every one. The V and J calls and clone size are taken from that table; D and trimming were inferred from the DNA. The sample consists of 200,000 to 250,000 clones, about four fifths of them appearing once.

This TCR came from a woman aged 40 to 50 in good health and CMV-seropositive. The source material was PBMCs. This chain uses TRBV11-3 with TRBJ1-5, with 9 bases matching TRBD1. The CDR3 sequence is CASSSQGAWGQPQHF. The CDR3 DNA is TGTGCCAGCAGTTCACAGGGGGCCTGGGGTCAGCCCCAGCATTTT.